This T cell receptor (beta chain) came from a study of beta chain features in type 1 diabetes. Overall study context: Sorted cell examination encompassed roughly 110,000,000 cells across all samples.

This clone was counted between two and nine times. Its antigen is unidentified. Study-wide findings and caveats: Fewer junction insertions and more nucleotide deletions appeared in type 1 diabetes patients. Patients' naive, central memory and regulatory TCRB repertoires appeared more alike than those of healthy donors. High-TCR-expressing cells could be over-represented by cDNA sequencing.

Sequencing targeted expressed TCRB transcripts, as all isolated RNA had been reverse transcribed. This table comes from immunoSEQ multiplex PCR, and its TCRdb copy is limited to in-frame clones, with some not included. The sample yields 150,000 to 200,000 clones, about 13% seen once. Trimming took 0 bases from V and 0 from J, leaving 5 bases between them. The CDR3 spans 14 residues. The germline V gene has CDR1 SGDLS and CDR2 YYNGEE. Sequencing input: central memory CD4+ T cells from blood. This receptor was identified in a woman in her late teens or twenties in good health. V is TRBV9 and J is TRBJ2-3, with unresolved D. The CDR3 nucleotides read TGTGCCAGCAGCGTAGCATCAAGCACAGATACGCAGTATTTT. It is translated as CASSVASSTDTQYF.